The T cell receptor (beta chain) under discussion was sequenced for a study of long-term antiretroviral therapy in people with HIV. Each contributor possessed a minimum of one pre-ART and a minimum of two post-ART PBMC samples. The germline V and J ends were trimmed by 3 bases and 2 bases, with 11 bases remaining between them. Germline V gives CDR1 MDHEN, CDR2 SYDVKM. The CDR3 has 15 amino acids. Sequencing relied on immunoSEQ assay v3.0, run at survey level. The table came from immunoSEQ multiplex PCR; TCRdb's copy has only in-frame clones and leaves some out. The data contain approximately 13,000 clones, 75% to 85% of them singletons.

The receptor was isolated from a man aged 40-49 years with HIV. The J gene is TRBJ1-5, the V gene TRBV28; perhaps TRBD1 as D (5 bases). Sample: unsorted PBMCs, taken 3.1 years after starting antiretroviral therapy. CDR3 coding DNA: TGTGCCAGCAGTTTTCGGGGGGTCGGCAATCAGCCCCAGCATTTT. Translating it yields CASSFRGVGNQPQHF. The variable domain in full, with the rest retrieved from reference TRBV28 and TRBJ1-5, is DVKVTQSSRYLVKRTGEKVFLECVQDMDHENMFWYRQDPGLGLRLIYFSYDVKMKEKGDIPEGYSVSREKKERFSLILESASTNQTSMYLCASSFRGVGNQPQHFGDGTRLSIL.